Below are 3 T cell receptor beta chains sequenced from a single sample in a study of blood T cell repertoires in COVID-19. Generated by immunoSEQ multiplex PCR, the TCRdb table keeps only in-frame clones and is missing some. This sample has some 50,000 clones, with 90% found just once. The sequencing sample was made of peripheral blood. These receptors all stem from a man in his forties with acute or convalescent COVID-19.

CDR3 sequence (DNA): TGTGCCAGTAGTATACCGGGTCTCAAAGGCTACACCTTC. Its protein product is CASSIPGLKGYTF. J is TRBJ1-2 and V is TRBV19; D gene unclear. CDR3 length: 13 amino acids. Looked up from germline, CDR1 is LNHDA and CDR2 is SQIVND (reference sequence). V lost 2 bases, J lost 8 bases, and 12 bases lay in between.

The gene calls are TRBV24-1 and TRBJ1-5, with 8 bases fitting TRBD1. Per germline, CDR1 KGHDR and CDR2 SFDVKD. The CDR3 covers 16 residues. V lost 6 bases, J lost 4 bases, and 10 bases stayed unmatched. The CDR3 is CATSPRGQASNQPQHF. Here the CDR3 DNA reads TGTGCCACCAGTCCGAGGGGACAGGCCAGTAATCAGCCCCAGCATTTT.

CDR3: CASSQDNLHGYTF. DNA for the CDR3: TGTGCCAGCAGTCAGGACAATTTGCATGGCTACACCTTC. The rearrangement uses TRBV27 and TRBJ1-2, with D perhaps matching TRBD1 (5 bases). Deletions cut 5 bases from V and 6 bases from J, with 13 bases between. CDR3 length: 13 residues. The germline V gene encodes CDR1 MNHEY and CDR2 SMNVEV (reference sequence).